These 6 T cell receptor beta chains were all obtained from the same sample, sequenced in a study of pediatric ulcerative colitis. Some clones are missing from TCRdb's copy, which holds only in-frame ones; the method was immunoSEQ multiplex PCR. The sample lists roughly 64,000 clones; roughly 90% were seen once. Sample: blood. These receptors were collected from a boy aged 10-17 years with severe ulcerative colitis.

V is TRBV7-9 and J is TRBJ1-2; D is perhaps TRBD1 (5 bases). The length of the CDR3 is 11 residues. Germline CDR1 SEHNR, CDR2 FQNEAQ (reference sequence). Trimming removed 1 base at V and 8 bases at J, with 5 bases between. In DNA form, the CDR3 reads TGTGCCAGCAGCTTAGGGGGCGGCTACACCTTC. Residues: CASSLGGGYTF.

The V gene is TRBV27, the J gene TRBJ2-1, with TRBD2 identical over 8 bases. The CDR3 runs to 14 residues. J lost 8 bases, V lost 3 bases, and 6 bases had no gene match. Germline V gene sequence: CDR1 MNHEY, CDR2 SMNVEV (reference sequence). CDR3 DNA: TGTGCCAGCAGTTTCCGGCGGACTAGCTATGAGCAGTTCTTC. Its translation: CASSFRRTSYEQFF.

The chain has TRBV19 and TRBJ2-5, with D perhaps matching TRBD1 or TRBD2 (5 bases each). V lost 6 bases, J lost 2 bases, and 19 bases lay in between. Germline lookup yields CDR1 LNHDA and CDR2 SQIVND (reference sequence). There are 16 residues in the CDR3. The CDR3, as DNA: TGTGCCAGTAGCTCTGGGGGTACAGACCTTCAAGAGACCCAGTACTTC. This encodes CASSSGGTDLQETQYF.

The chain recombines TRBV15 with TRBJ1-4; no definite D call. Looked up from germline, CDR1 is LNHNV and CDR2 is YYDKDF (reference sequence). The CDR3 extends over 15 amino acids. The V end was cut by 2 bases, the J end by 0 bases, with 7 bases between. CDR3 protein: CATSRQVATNEKLFF. The DNA for the CDR3 is TGTGCCACCAGCAGACAGGTGGCAACTAATGAAAAACTGTTTTTT. The full variable domain, its missing parts supplied by reference TRBV15 and TRBJ1-4, is DAMVIQNPRYQVTQFGKPVTLSCSQTLNHNVMYWYQQKSSQAPKLLFHYYDKDFNNEADTPDNFQSRRPNTSFCFLDIRSPGLGDTAMYLCATSRQVATNEKLFFGSGTQLSVL.

This chain connects TRBV21-1 to TRBJ2-4; no DNA check was done on the table's D call, TRBD2. TRBV21-1 is reported as a pseudogene. The CDR3 loop spans 15 amino acids. This chain's CDR3 is CASSKVDSLKNIQYF. The CDR3 DNA reads TGTGCCAGCAGCAAAGTAGACTCCCTGAAAAACATTCAGTACTTC.

The rearrangement joins TRBV12-2 to TRBJ2-4. TRBV12-2 is annotated as a pseudogene. The CDR3 is made up of 12 amino acids. CDR3 amino acids: CASRPPVDIQYF. The CDR3, as DNA: TGTGCAAGTCGCCCCCCCGTGGACATTCAGTACTTC.